The present T cell receptor (beta chain) was sequenced within a study of blood T cell repertoires in COVID-19. Study at large: The United States, Italy and Spain were the sources of the acute and convalescent COVID-19 samples. From T cells, B-cell-depleted T cells, or PBMCs came the material, which was cDNA or gDNA.

V was trimmed by 6 bases and J by 0 bases, leaving 11 bases between them. The CDR3 runs to 14 residues. CDR1 KGHSH and CDR2 LQKENI come from the germline V gene. As originally analysed: Reference gene primer amplification gave nucleated cell count estimates. TCRdb's copy holds only in-frame clones and misses some; the assay was immunoSEQ multiplex PCR. The D gene and trimming were derived from the DNA, and the V and J assignments and clone size from that table. The sample includes 250,000 to 350,000 clones, approximately 84% of them seen just once. Seattle's enrolled individuals joined amid active infection and were then monitored longitudinally.

The sequence came from a person in their 70s with COVID-19, enrolled during active disease. This rearrangement joins TRBV18 to TRBJ1-1, with unresolved D. The specimen sequenced was peripheral blood. The CDR3 here is CASSSQILNTEAFF. In DNA, the CDR3 is TGTGCCAGCTCGTCACAGATACTGAACACTGAAGCTTTCTTT.